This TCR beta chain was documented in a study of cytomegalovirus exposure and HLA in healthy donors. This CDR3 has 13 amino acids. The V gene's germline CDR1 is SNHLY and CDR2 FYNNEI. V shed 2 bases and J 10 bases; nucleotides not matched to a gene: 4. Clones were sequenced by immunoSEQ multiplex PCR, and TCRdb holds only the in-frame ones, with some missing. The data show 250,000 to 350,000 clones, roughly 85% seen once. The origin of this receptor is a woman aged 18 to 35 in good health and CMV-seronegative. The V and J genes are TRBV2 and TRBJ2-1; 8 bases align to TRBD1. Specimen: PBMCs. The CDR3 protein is CASSELRTGEQFF. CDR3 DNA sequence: TGTGCCAGCAGTGAATTACGGACAGGGGAGCAGTTCTTC.